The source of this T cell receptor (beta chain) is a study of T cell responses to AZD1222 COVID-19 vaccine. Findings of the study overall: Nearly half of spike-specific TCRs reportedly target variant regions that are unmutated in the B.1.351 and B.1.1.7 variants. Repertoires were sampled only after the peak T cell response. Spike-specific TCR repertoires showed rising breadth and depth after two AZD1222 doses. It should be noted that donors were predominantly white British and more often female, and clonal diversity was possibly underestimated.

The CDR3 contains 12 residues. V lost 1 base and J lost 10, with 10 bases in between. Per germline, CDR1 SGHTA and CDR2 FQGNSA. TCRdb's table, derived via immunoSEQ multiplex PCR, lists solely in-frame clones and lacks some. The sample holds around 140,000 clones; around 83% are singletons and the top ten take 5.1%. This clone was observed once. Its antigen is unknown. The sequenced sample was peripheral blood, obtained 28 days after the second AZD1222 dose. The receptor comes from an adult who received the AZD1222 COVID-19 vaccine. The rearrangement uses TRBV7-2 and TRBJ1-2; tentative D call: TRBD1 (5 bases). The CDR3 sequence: CASSLVRGDYTF. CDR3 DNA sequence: TGTGCCAGCAGCTTAGTACGGGGGGACTACACCTTC.